The rows below give T cell receptor beta chains drawn from one sample of a study of metastatic and nonmetastatic thyroid tumors. TCRdb reprocessed the PCR reads using MiXCR. The sample consists of about 59,000 clones, roughly 15% of them appearing once. Specimen: blood. All receptors come from a male donor with papillary thyroid cancer or a benign thyroid nodule (not recorded which). Some clones in this sample may be carry-over from other donors' samples. Both conserved end residues are trimmed from each CDR3. A D gene is named only where the DNA matches it firmly.

TRBD1,TRBJ2-7,TRBV12-3/TRBV12-4,ASSLGTGGFPYGQY
TRBD2,TRBJ2-1,TRBV6-2/TRBV6-3,ASSLAGGNEQF
NA,TRBJ2-2,TRBV5-1,ASRQTVNTGELF
NA,TRBJ2-5,TRBV5-1,ASSPYQETQY
NA,TRBJ2-1,TRBV6-1,ASSSGNEQF
NA,TRBJ1-1,TRBV9,ASSPPGDEAF
NA,TRBJ1-4,TRBV4-2,ASSQETMQENEKLF
NA,TRBJ1-5,TRBV3-1,ASSYLTDGQPQH
NA,TRBJ2-2,TRBV5-1,ASSQGKTGELF
NA,TRBJ2-3,TRBV6-1,ASSEATTQY
NA,TRBJ2-5,TRBV3-1,ASRGPGETQY
NA,TRBJ2-1,TRBV24-1,ATSDLEYNEQF
NA,TRBJ2-1,TRBV19,ASSMSGFGALSYNEQF
TRBD2,TRBJ2-1,TRBV4-2,ASSQAGLATRDEQF
TRBD1,TRBJ2-7,TRBV18,ASSPPLRQGFHEQY
NA,TRBJ2-7,TRBV7-2,ASSFDRFNYEQY
NA,TRBJ2-5,TRBV2,ASSEVDRETQY
TRBD2,TRBJ2-1,TRBV7-2,ASSASGRGLNNEQF
NA,TRBJ2-7,TRBV24-1,ATSDPLVGEQY
TRBD1,TRBJ1-1,TRBV30,AWSGTGGINTEAF
TRBD2,TRBJ2-1,TRBV6-1,ASSESGDNNEQF
NA,TRBJ1-2,TRBV30,AWSVFGGSYGYT
TRBD1,TRBJ2-3,TRBV28,ASTRYLGQDQDTQY
NA,TRBJ1-2,TRBV20-1,SARDSRRGAGNYGYT
TRBD1,TRBJ2-4,TRBV7-9,ASSSPRTGRGTKNIQY
TRBD1,TRBJ2-1,TRBV7-6,ASSPRQGYEQF
NA,TRBJ2-2,TRBV6-1,ASIPAGPVELF
TRBD1,TRBJ2-1,TRBV5-6,ASRSGTGKNEQF
NA,TRBJ2-2,TRBV9,ASSVDSGELF
TRBD1,TRBJ1-6,TRBV10-3,AISWDSGNSPLH
NA,TRBJ1-6,TRBV2,AIMDYNSPLH
TRBD2,TRBJ2-1,TRBV20-1,SAEPERAGDIYEQF
TRBD1,TRBJ1-2,TRBV19,ASSTTGVYGYT
NA,TRBJ1-6,TRBV12-3/TRBV12-4,ASSSGTGNSPLH
NA,TRBJ2-3,TRBV5-1,ASSLVPGTDTQY
NA,TRBJ1-5,TRBV5-1,ASSLDDSQPQH
NA,TRBJ2-1,TRBV27,ASSPGVFIYEQF
NA,TRBJ2-7,TRBV10-3,AISDAVGAATGPTYEQY
TRBD1,TRBJ1-2,TRBV4-1,ASSQVGTDYGYT
TRBD2,TRBJ2-1,TRBV27,ASSFEREGEQF
NA,TRBJ2-2,TRBV6-1,ASRGVNTGELF
NA,TRBJ2-7,TRBV6-1,ATKYTISTSYEHY
NA,TRBJ2-3,TRBV6-2/TRBV6-3,ASSLNEIRLRTDTQY
NA,TRBJ2-4,TRBV18,ASSPGGVLAKNIQY
TRBD2,TRBJ2-5,TRBV5-1,ASSRLGLAGVGWDEETQY
NA,TRBJ1-2,TRBV28,ASSLAAAVNYGYT
TRBD2,TRBJ2-1,TRBV19,ASSRLAGALEQF
TRBD1,TRBJ1-1,TRBV28,ASSAGQLRAF
TRBD2,TRBJ2-5,TRBV25-1,ASTTSGREQETQY
TRBD2,TRBJ2-1,TRBV19,ASRLASDEQF
TRBD2,TRBJ2-3,TRBV11-1,ASSLVGSSGRLDTQY
NA,TRBJ1-2,TRBV5-1,ASGGVAASNYGYT
TRBD2,TRBJ2-1,TRBV4-1,ASSQGFGCGSYEQF
NA,TRBJ2-7,TRBV12-3/TRBV12-4,ASSSDGYEQY
TRBD2,TRBJ2-5,TRBV12-3/TRBV12-4,ASSLWAGEETQY
NA,TRBJ1-3,TRBV28,ASRSISVNTIY
NA,TRBJ1-1,TRBV20-1,SAGMQGNTEAF
NA,TRBJ1-2,TRBV2,ASSDRGYGYT
NA,TRBJ1-1,TRBV15,ATSSIATGERGF